The 28 T cell receptor beta chains below were found in one sample sequenced in a study of graft-versus-host responses after intestinal transplantation. Their cognate antigens are unknown. Assay: immunoSEQ multiplex PCR; the TCRdb copy retains only in-frame clones and omits some. The sample consists of fewer than 85,000 clones, over 85% of them appearing once. The sequenced sample was unstimulated CD8+ T cells sorted from spleen or lymph node cells, obtained before intestinal transplant. These receptors all come from a human donor who received an intestinal transplant.

This clone has just one count. The rearrangement joins TRBV15 to TRBJ2-1, with 12 bases fitting TRBD2. Trimming cost V 3 bases and J 0 bases; bases outside gene matches: 6. This CDR3 is built from 18 residues. From germline, CDR1 is LNHNV and CDR2 YYDKDF (reference sequence). CDR3 coding DNA: TGTGCCACCAGCAGCCATGGACTAGCGGGAAGCTCCTACAATGAGCAGTTCTTC. It translates to CATSSHGLAGSSYNEQFF.

The V and J genes are TRBV28 and TRBJ1-5; D is possibly TRBD1 (6 bases). Trimming removed 2 bases at V and 7 bases at J, with 21 bases between. The CDR3 runs 17 residues. CDR1 and CDR2 (germline): MDHEN, SYDVKM. CDR3 in DNA: TGTGCCAGCAGTTTACGGGCAGGGGAGGATTTCGGACAGCCCCAGCATTTT. Translation: CASSLRAGEDFGQPQHF.

The V gene is TRBV7-9, the J gene TRBJ1-2, with a possible D match to TRBD1 (5 bases). Deletions cut 2 bases from V and 0 bases from J, with 16 bases between. The CDR3 covers 17 residues. From germline, CDR1 is SEHNR and CDR2 FQNEAQ (reference sequence). CDR3 residues: CASSLPLRQGTNYGYTF. CDR3 in DNA: TGTGCCAGCAGCTTACCCCTCAGGCAGGGCACTAACTATGGCTACACCTTC.

The rearrangement joins TRBV6-1 to TRBJ1-5; possible D gene TRBD1, 6 bases. The CDR3 has 15 residues. The V end lost 3 bases, the J end lost 4 bases, and 13 bases lay between the germline ends. The germline V gene has CDR1 MNHNS and CDR2 SASEGT. Here the CDR3 DNA reads TGTGCCAGCAGTGATTCTTGGGACACAAATCAGCCCCAGCATTTT. Translation gives CASSDSWDTNQPQHF.

As to this clone: At the DNA level, this CDR3 is encoded by other sequences in the same sample as well. The rearrangement joins TRBV2 to TRBJ2-5; D is ambiguous. Trimming removed 0 bases at V and 5 bases at J, with 1 base between. This CDR3 is 11 amino acids long. Looked up from germline, CDR1 is SNHLY and CDR2 is FYNNEI. The CDR3 spells CASSEAETQYF. The CDR3 DNA reads as TGTGCCAGCAGTGAAGCTGAGACCCAGTACTTC. Based on the CDR3 plus reference TRBV2 and TRBJ2-5, the full variable domain is EPEVTQTPSHQVTQMGQEVILRCVPISNHLYFYWYRQILGQKVEFLVSFYNNEISEKSEIFDDQFSVERPDGSNFTLKIRSTKLEDSAMYFCASSEAETQYFGPGTRLLVL.

On this clone: At one of its ends the junction is not consistent with the germline gene, which may arise from a read error. This chain links TRBV4-1 with TRBJ1-4, with D perhaps matching TRBD1 (5 bases). The CDR3 is 11 amino acids. Germline V gene lookup returns CDR1 MGHRA and CDR2 YSYEKL. This chain's CDR3 is CASDATERGVF. CDR3 nucleotides: TGCGCCAGCGACGCGACGGAGCGGGGCGTTTTT.

CDR3 coding DNA: TGTGCCAGCAGTTACCTGACAGAAGCTATTACCTACAATGAGCAGTTCTTC. Translation gives CASSYLTEAITYNEQFF. This sequence joins TRBV28 and TRBJ2-1; tentatively, D is TRBD1 (5 bases). Deletions cut 4 bases from V and 2 bases from J, with 18 bases between. This CDR3 is built from 17 residues. Germline lookup yields CDR1 MDHEN and CDR2 SYDVKM. The full variable domain, rest sourced from reference TRBV28 and TRBJ2-1, is DVKVTQSSRYLVKRTGEKVFLECVQDMDHENMFWYRQDPGLGLRLIYFSYDVKMKEKGDIPEGYSVSREKKERFSLILESASTNQTSMYLCASSYLTEAITYNEQFFGPGTRLTVL.

The chain has TRBV19 and TRBJ2-2; the D gene could be TRBD1 or TRBD2 (5 bases each). This CDR3 region has 14 residues. Germline V gives CDR1 LNHDA, CDR2 SQIVND (reference sequence). The V and J ends lost 3 bases and 6 bases respectively, with 11 bases between them. The CDR3 DNA follows: TGTGCCAGTAGTATGGGGGACCCCTCCGGGGAGCTGTTTTTT. It is translated as CASSMGDPSGELFF.

J is TRBJ1-4 and V is TRBV2, with 12 bases aligning to TRBD1. The trim removed 10 bases at V and 7 bases at J, leaving 13 bases unmatched. The CDR3 extends over 16 amino acids. Germline loops: CDR1 SNHLY, CDR2 FYNNEI. The CDR3 nucleotides read TGTGCCACCCTACCGGGACAGGGGGCCTTAAGTGAAAAACTGTTTTTT. Translation: CATLPGQGALSEKLFF.

This clone appeared a single time. The V and J genes are TRBV4-1 and TRBJ2-3; no reliable D call. V lost 2 bases to trimming and J lost 2 bases, with 8 bases between them. CDR3 length equals 14 residues. Per the germline V gene, CDR1 is MGHRA and CDR2 is YSYEKL. CDR3: CASSQREFTDTQYF. Here the CDR3 DNA reads TGCGCCAGCAGCCAACGAGAGTTCACAGATACGCAGTATTTT.

The chain employs TRBV10-3 and TRBJ2-7; TRBD2 agrees at 7 bases. The ends lost 2 bases at V and 7 bases at J; junction bases unmatched: 5. CDR1 is ENHRY, CDR2 SYGVKD, per germline. CDR3 size: 13 residues. The CDR3 spells CAISEGGSDEQYF. Written as DNA, the CDR3 is TGTGCCATCAGTGAGGGCGGGAGCGATGAGCAGTACTTC.

The chain couples TRBV11-3 to TRBJ2-3, with D possibly TRBD2 on 5 matching bases. The CDR3 has 13 residues. Trimming took 1 base from V and 6 from J, leaving 8 bases between them. The germline V gene encodes CDR1 SGHNT and CDR2 YENEEA. This CDR3 reads CASSLARGDTQYF. The CDR3 nucleotides read TGTGCCAGCAGCTTAGCTAGAGGGGATACGCAGTATTTT.

In DNA, the CDR3 is TGTGCCAGCGCGCTTAGACAGGGAACTGAAGAGACCCAGTACTTC. Its translation is CASALRQGTEETQYF. The chain links TRBV6-5 to TRBJ2-5; 7 bases line up with TRBD1. With V trimmed by 8 bases and J by 3 bases, 12 bases remained unmatched. This CDR3 spans 15 amino acids. Per germline, CDR1 MNHEY and CDR2 SVGAGI.

The CDR3 nucleotides are TGTGCCAGCAGTTGGGGGGTATCCAATGAGCAGTTCTTC. Its protein product is CASSWGVSNEQFF. The V gene is TRBV27, the J gene TRBJ2-1; D perhaps matches TRBD2 (6 bases). The CDR3 sequence is 13 residues long. Trimming left V 4 bases short and J 6 bases short, with 10 bases between. CDR1 and CDR2 from the germline V gene are MNHEY and SMNVEV (reference sequence).

The chain joins TRBV9 to TRBJ2-2; TRBD2 is a possible D gene (6 bases). The CDR3 has 15 residues. V lost 0 bases and J lost 4, with 10 bases in between. Germline V CDR1 and CDR2: SGDLS, YYNGEE. CDR3 residues: CASSVGGGSTGELFF. The CDR3 DNA sequence: TGTGCCAGCAGCGTAGGTGGAGGGAGCACCGGGGAGCTGTTTTTT.

The chain joins TRBV7-2 to TRBJ2-5; D is uncertain. The CDR3 spans 14 residues. V was cut by 2 bases and J by 5 bases, with 12 bases left in between. Per germline, CDR1 SGHTA and CDR2 FQGNSA. CDR3 coding DNA: TGTGCCAGCAGCTTATTAGGGATGGGCGAGACCCAGTACTTC. Translated, it gives CASSLLGMGETQYF.

The chain employs TRBV27 and TRBJ2-5; no definite D call. Germline lookup yields CDR1 MNHEY and CDR2 SMNVEV (reference sequence). V was trimmed by 5 bases and J by 2 bases, leaving 15 bases between them. This CDR3 is 15 amino acids long. The CDR3 spells CASSAESGLQETQYF. The CDR3 nucleotides are TGTGCCAGCAGTGCAGAATCCGGGTTACAAGAGACCCAGTACTTC.

This chain uses TRBV13 with TRBJ1-4; D ambiguous. This CDR3 spans 12 amino acids. Germline V gives CDR1 PRHDT, CDR2 FYEKMQ (reference sequence). Trimming removed 3 bases from V and 4 bases from J, with 3 bases in between. For the CDR3, the DNA is TGTGCCAGCAGCTTCAGTAATGAAAAACTGTTTTTT. Its translation: CASSFSNEKLFF.

The chain links TRBV6-1 to TRBJ1-2, with TRBD1 matching over 9 bases. CDR1 is MNHNS and CDR2 is SASEGT in the germline V gene. The CDR3 runs 17 residues. The V gene end was trimmed by 2 bases and the J gene end by 4 bases; junction bases not matched to a gene: 11. CDR3 sequence: CASSESSGQGVFYGYTF. The CDR3 DNA reads as TGTGCCAGCAGTGAATCGTCGGGACAGGGCGTTTTCTATGGCTACACCTTC.

The chain recombines TRBV12-1 with TRBJ2-3; the table gives TRBD1 as D, unverified against the DNA. TRBV12-1 is reported as a pseudogene. This CDR3 has 15 residues. CDR3 nucleotide sequence: TGTGCCAGCAGCTCCTGGACAGGGCGCACAGATACGCAGTATTTT. Translating gives CASSSWTGRTDTQYF.

CDR3 nucleotide sequence: TGTGCCAGTAAGGGTCTTGACGCAGTTGAGCAGTTCTTC. Amino acid sequence: CASKGLDAVEQFF. This chain uses TRBV19 with TRBJ2-1, with D unclear. The CDR3 contains 13 residues. Germline-derived CDR1 and CDR2 are LNHDA and SQIVND (reference sequence). V lost 7 bases to trimming and J lost 9 bases, with 16 bases between them.

The gene calls are TRBV2 and TRBJ2-3; 10 positions match TRBD2. The V segment lost 6 bases and the J segment 2 bases; nucleotides outside the gene matches: 2. The CDR3 extends over 14 amino acids. Germline CDR1 reads SNHLY; CDR2 reads FYNNEI. The CDR3 DNA reads TGTGCCAGCAGACTAGCGGGACACACAGATACGCAGTATTTT. Translating it yields CASRLAGHTDTQYF. The entire variable domain, with the rest obtained from reference TRBV2 and TRBJ2-3, is as follows: EPEVTQTPSHQVTQMGQEVILRCVPISNHLYFYWYRQILGQKVEFLVSFYNNEISEKSEIFDDQFSVERPDGSNFTLKIRSTKLEDSAMYFCASRLAGHTDTQYFGPGTRLTVL.

The rearrangement uses TRBV4-2 and TRBJ1-5, with 8 bases lining up with TRBD1. Germline V lookup: CDR1 LGHNA, CDR2 YNFKEQ. The ends lost 0 bases at V and 6 bases at J; junction bases unmatched: 7. The CDR3 spans 16 residues. The CDR3 nucleotides read TGTGCCAGCAGCCAAGATGTTAGCAGGGGGCTTCAGCCCCAGCATTTT. Its translation is CASSQDVSRGLQPQHF.

This clone was picked up a small number of times. This chain links TRBV10-1 with TRBJ1-4; tentative D call: TRBD1 (6 bases). Trimming pared 3 bases from V and 8 bases from J, leaving 13 bases between. CDR3 length: 14 amino acids. Germline assignment: CDR1 WNHNN and CDR2 SYGVQD (reference sequence). CDR3 nucleotide sequence: TGCGCCAGCAGTGATAGGGGGGACGGCGAAAAACTGTTTTTT. Translating gives CASSDRGDGEKLFF.

V is TRBV4-1 and J is TRBJ1-1, with unresolved D. V was shortened by 1 base and J by 1 base, with 4 bases between the two germline ends. CDR3 size: 13 residues. Germline V gene sequence: CDR1 MGHRA, CDR2 YSYEKL. In DNA, the CDR3 is TGCGCCAGCAGCCAAGCCGGGAACACTGAAGCTTTCTTT. This translates into CASSQAGNTEAFF.

CDR3 in amino acids: CASSLASPMVVSKNIQYF. The CDR3 DNA follows: TGCGCCAGCAGCTTGGCCAGCCCGATGGTGGTGTCCAAAAACATTCAGTACTTC. J is TRBJ2-4 and V is TRBV5-1; D call uncertain. V shed 0 bases and J shed 2 bases, with 18 bases lying between them. The CDR3 loop spans 18 amino acids. Per germline, CDR1 SGHRS and CDR2 YFSETQ.

This clone was picked up one time. The rearrangement uses TRBV7-7 and TRBJ2-1, with D possibly being TRBD2 (6 bases). The CDR3 runs to 14 residues. CDR1 and CDR2 from the germline V gene are SSHAT and FNYEAQ (reference sequence). V shed 2 bases and J shed 8 bases, with 13 bases lying between them. Here the CDR3 DNA reads TGTGCCAGCAGCTTAAAATCGTGGGGGGATGAGCAGTTCTTC. This codes for CASSLKSWGDEQFF.

The gene calls are TRBV6-6 and TRBJ2-1, with 7 bases identical to TRBD2. The CDR3 has 16 residues. The ends lost 4 bases at V and 7 bases at J; junction bases unmatched: 13. Per the germline V gene, CDR1 is MNHNY and CDR2 is SVGAGI (reference sequence). The CDR3 region is CASSSSAGDLQNEQFF. CDR3 nucleotide sequence: TGTGCCAGCAGTTCCTCGGCGGGAGATCTTCAGAATGAGCAGTTCTTC.